The clone carrying this TCR beta chain has only a few counts. As yet, its antigen is unknown. TCRdb fed the reads into MiXCR, producing one record per CDR3 protein. Here the sample spans around 180,000 distinct CDR3 sequences, approximately 19% being singletons. These data originate in a study of T cell repertoires in cytomegalovirus infection. Study conclusions and caveats: Within the response measured ex vivo, HLA-C-restricted CMV-specific TCR beta clonotypes were dominant. People with CMV and the relevant HLA were identified by cumulative public TCR beta family frequency.

The CDR3 runs to 17 residues. V was shortened by 5 bases and J by 4 bases, with 21 bases between the two germline ends. The V gene's germline CDR1 is MNHNY and CDR2 SVGAGI (reference sequence). Material: PBMCs. This chain links TRBV6-6 with TRBJ1-5; D is perhaps TRBD1 (5 bases). This receptor was taken from a human donor in good health (CMV status not recorded). Some clones in this sample may be carry-over from other donors' samples. CDR3 in DNA: TGTGCCAGCAGTGGCCGGGGGGGAGGACCTCTTAATCAGCCCCAGCATTTT. Translated: CASSGRGGGPLNQPQHF.